The text below deals with one T cell receptor beta chain. Its antigen is unidentified. This sample is part of a study of Graves' ophthalmopathy and Graves' hyperthyroidism. Study-level results: A 13-signature model separated ophthalmopathy from stable hyperthyroidism, almost 90% sensitivity, just over 80% specificity. Most clonotypes expanded in thyroid above 0.001 frequency were present in blood too.

Uncontrolled infections, pregnancy, lactation or other autoimmune diseases led to patient exclusion. TCR beta CDR3 regions were amplified from RNA transcripts. HTBI-primed RT-PCR formed the first round, and a multiplex PCR formed the second. A single record per CDR3 protein comes from TCRdb applying MiXCR to the multiplex PCR reads. The table records over a million distinct CDR3 sequences, about 35% of them present only once. Trimming at V came to 2 bases and at J to 9 bases, leaving 7 bases not matched to a gene. The CDR3 totals 15 residues. CDR1 and CDR2 (germline): MGHDK, SYGVNS. This clonotype was sampled from an adult man with Graves' hyperthyroidism. Sequenced sample: peripheral blood or thyroid tissue (not recorded which). The chain joins TRBV25-1 to TRBJ1-6; 7 positions agree with TRBD1. CDR3 amino acids: CASSEVDRELSPLHF. The CDR3 DNA is TGTGCCAGCAGTGAAGTAGACAGGGAACTTTCACCCCTCCACTTT.